This T cell receptor (beta chain) was sequenced in a study of early T cells in non-severe SARS-CoV-2 infection. Study-level information: With bulk RNA from unsorted whole blood as input, sequencing yielded unpaired chains.

Whole-study results and caveats: The study's VDJdb matching favored anti-spike CD8 responses and missed private and CD4 specificities.

At least ten counts were recorded for this clonotype. The antigen remains undetermined. Unique molecular identifier tags were affixed to discrete cDNA molecules. Each CDR3 protein gets one entry after TCRdb re-called the 5' RACE reads with MiXCR. The sample consists of fewer than 60,000 distinct CDR3 sequences, around 10% of them appearing once. Germline CDR1 and CDR2: SGHNT and YYREEE (reference sequence). This CDR3 has 16 residues. V was clipped by 4 bases and J by 0 bases, with 14 bases between them. This sequence originates from an adult who was a healthcare worker with PCR-confirmed SARS-CoV-2 infection or an uninfected control (not recorded which). The sample was whole blood, taken at baseline. This chain uses TRBV5-4 with TRBJ2-1; weak D call: TRBD2 (6 bases). The CDR3 region has the DNA TGTGCCAGCAGCCCGGGCGGGGCGAGCTCCTACAATGAGCAGTTCTTC. Its translation: CASSPGGASSYNEQFF.